These 19 T cell receptor beta chains came from one sample sequenced in a study of sequential checkpoint blockade in melanoma. Measured with immunoSEQ multiplex PCR; TCRdb has only the in-frame clones, and not every one. Of 5,000 to 6,500 clones listed, about a sixth are singletons. The treatment was: randomized to nivolumab then ipilimumab (arm A) or the reverse (arm B). The specimen comprised tumor tissue (inferred from file names), sampled from a patient given nivolumab and ipilimumab in sequence. The receptors shown here come from a human donor with melanoma.

This chain uses TRBV5-1 with TRBJ1-5; perhaps TRBD1 as D (6 bases). There are 15 residues in the CDR3. Germline values: CDR1 SGHRS, CDR2 YFSETQ. Trimming removed 0 bases from V and 2 bases from J, with 9 bases in between. The CDR3 bases are TGCGCCAGCAGCTTGGCAGGGGTCGGCAATCAGCCCCAGCATTTT. Amino acid sequence: CASSLAGVGNQPQHF.

This clone was detected only a few times. CDR3 protein: CASSAGGPFNEQFF. The CDR3 DNA is TGTGCCAGCAGTGCGGGGGGGCCTTTTAATGAGCAGTTCTTC. The chain carries TRBV6-8 and TRBJ2-1, with 9 bases fitting TRBD2. The CDR3 covers 14 residues. Losses at the gene ends were 5 bases for V and 7 bases for J; bases not matched to a gene: 6. Germline V gene lookup returns CDR1 MNHGY and CDR2 SAAAGT.

This chain links TRBV30 with TRBJ1-1; TRBD1 might be the D (5 bases). V shed 0 bases and J shed 7 bases, with 9 bases lying between them. The CDR3 is 12 amino acids. CDR1 GTSNPN and CDR2 SVGIG come from the germline V gene (reference sequence). CDR3 DNA sequence: TGTGCCTGGAGTGTAATGGGGGATGAAGCTTTCTTT. The encoded protein is CAWSVMGDEAFF.

The chain joins TRBV5-1 to TRBJ1-4; no clear D. CDR1 is SGHRS, CDR2 YFSETQ, per germline. The CDR3 totals 15 residues. The germline V and J ends were trimmed by 0 bases and 1 base, with 7 bases remaining between them. Here the CDR3 DNA reads TGCGCCAGCAGCTTGGCCGGGGTAACTAATGAAAAACTGTTTTTT. Translating gives CASSLAGVTNEKLFF. The whole variable domain, filled in from reference TRBV5-1 and TRBJ1-4, reads KAGVTQTPRYLIKTRGQQVTLSCSPISGHRSVSWYQQTPGQGLQFLFEYFSETQRNKGNFPGRFSGRQFSNSRSEMNVSTLELGDSALYLCASSLAGVTNEKLFFGSGTQLSVL.

This clone was recorded a few times. CDR3 DNA sequence: TGTGCCAGCAGTTACGCAGGGATCCAAGAGACCCAGTACTTC. Translated, it gives CASSYAGIQETQYF. The chain recombines TRBV6-8 with TRBJ2-5, with D maybe TRBD1 (5 bases). Germline V lookup: CDR1 MNHGY, CDR2 SAAAGT. There are 14 residues in the CDR3. Trimming shortened V by 2 bases and J by 1 base, and 8 bases separated the two germline ends.

The chain recombines TRBV15 with TRBJ1-1, with TRBD1 matching 10 bases. The CDR3 is made up of 17 amino acids. CDR1 is LNHNV and CDR2 is YYDKDF in the germline V gene (reference sequence). V lost 4 bases and J lost 1; bases outside the gene matches: 9. CDR3 sequence: CATSKDIRDRGNTEAFF. CDR3 in DNA: TGTGCCACCAGCAAAGATATCCGGGACAGGGGGAACACTGAAGCTTTCTTT.

This clone is labeled as medium-sized. The chain recombines TRBV19 with TRBJ1-5; D is unresolved. This CDR3 is built from 12 residues. CDR1 is LNHDA and CDR2 is SQIVND in the germline V gene (reference sequence). V lost 9 bases, J lost 1 base, and 7 bases lay in between. CDR3 residues: CASRYSNQPQHF. The CDR3 region has the DNA TGTGCCAGCCGATACAGCAATCAGCCCCAGCATTTT.

This clone was seen once. The chain has TRBV18 and TRBJ2-1, with D tentatively TRBD2 (6 bases). The germline V gene encodes CDR1 KGHSH and CDR2 LQKENI. V gave up 2 bases and J gave up 6 bases, with 8 bases separating them. The CDR3 consists of 13 residues. In DNA form, the CDR3 reads TGTGCCAGCTCACCAGGGGGGATCAATGAGCAGTTCTTC. This sequence encodes CASSPGGINEQFF.

This clone was detected many times. The J gene is TRBJ1-3, the V gene TRBV11-3, with D maybe TRBD1 (5 bases). This CDR3 contains 15 residues. Germline values: CDR1 SGHNT, CDR2 YENEEA. Trimming removed 1 base from V and 2 bases from J, with 9 bases in between. For the CDR3, the DNA is TGTGCCAGCAGCTTAGGTGGGGGAACTGGAAACACCATATATTTT. It encodes CASSLGGGTGNTIYF.

This clone was seen at least ten times. This chain links TRBV11-3 with TRBJ2-3, with D possibly TRBD1 on 6 matching bases. The V end lost 1 base, the J end lost 2 bases, and 13 bases lay between the germline ends. The CDR3 covers 16 residues. Germline V lookup: CDR1 SGHNT, CDR2 YENEEA. CDR3 sequence: CASSLGPGQTTDTQYF. In DNA form, the CDR3 reads TGTGCCAGCAGCTTAGGTCCCGGACAGACCACAGATACGCAGTATTTT.

This clone was recorded a few times. The V and J genes are TRBV29-1 and TRBJ1-2, with D tentatively TRBD1 (5 bases). The V gene lost 4 bases and the J gene lost 2 bases, with 14 bases spanning the gap. CDR3 length: 14 residues. Germline CDR1 SQVTM, CDR2 ANQGSEA. DNA for the CDR3: TGCAGCGTTGTTAAGGGGCGCGGGAACTATGGCTACACCTTC. Its protein product is CSVVKGRGNYGYTF.

This clone has just a few counts. This chain connects TRBV28 to TRBJ1-6; unclear D gene. Trimming removed 6 bases at V and 10 bases at J, with 16 bases between. The germline CDR1 and CDR2 sequences are MDHEN and SYDVKM. The CDR3 has 14 residues. This chain's CDR3 is CASSLWGVLSPLHF. The CDR3 DNA is TGTGCCAGCAGCCTTTGGGGTGTTCTCTCACCCCTCCACTTT. Full variable domain (rest looked up from reference TRBV28 and TRBJ1-6): DVKVTQSSRYLVKRTGEKVFLECVQDMDHENMFWYRQDPGLGLRLIYFSYDVKMKEKGDIPEGYSVSREKKERFSLILESASTNQTSMYLCASSLWGVLSPLHFGNGTRLTVT.

A few counts support this clone. The V and J genes are TRBV9 and TRBJ1-1, with a weak D call TRBD1 (6 bases). The V and J ends lost 2 bases and 9 bases respectively, with 14 bases between them. The length of the CDR3 is 13 residues. Germline V gene sequence: CDR1 SGDLS, CDR2 YYNGEE. Here the CDR3 reads CASSVGSQGKAFF. CDR3 coding DNA: TGTGCCAGCAGCGTGGGTTCCCAGGGGAAAGCTTTCTTT. Filled out from reference TRBV9 and TRBJ1-1, the complete variable domain reads DSGVTQTPKHLITATGQRVTLRCSPRSGDLSVYWYQQSLDQGLQFLIQYYNGEERAKGNILERFSAQQFPDLHSELNLSSLELGDSALYFCASSVGSQGKAFFGQGTRLTVV.

The chain is built from TRBV6-7 and TRBJ1-3; D not certain. TRBV6-7 is an open reading frame, and its role is uncertain. The V end was cut by 10 bases, the J end by 10 bases, with 14 bases between. This CDR3 is 11 amino acids long. The CDR3 loop is CATSRGSTIYF. The DNA for the CDR3 is TGTGCCACCTCTCGAGGTTCAACCATATATTTT.

The rearrangement links TRBV6-8 to TRBJ2-2, with D tentatively TRBD1 (6 bases). Germline-derived CDR1 and CDR2 are MNHGY and SAAAGT. Trimming left V 0 bases short and J 5 bases short, with 16 bases between. There are 17 residues in the CDR3. In DNA, the CDR3 is TGTGCCAGCAGTTACTCTTGGGGGCTTTCGAGGACCGGGGAGCTGTTTTTT. This codes for CASSYSWGLSRTGELFF.

This clone was counted ten times or more. V and J are TRBV11-3 and TRBJ1-2; D perhaps matches TRBD1 (6 bases). Germline V gene data show CDR1 as SGHNT and CDR2 as YENEEA. This CDR3 comprises 14 residues. The V and J ends lost 1 base and 4 bases respectively, with 10 bases between them. CDR3 residues: CASSLGGGGYGYTF. The CDR3 DNA follows: TGTGCCAGCAGCTTAGGAGGGGGTGGCTATGGCTACACCTTC.

The V call is TRBV5-1, the J call TRBJ2-7, with a tentative D call TRBD1 (5 bases). V gave up 4 bases and J gave up 4 bases, with 18 bases separating them. CDR1 SGHRS and CDR2 YFSETQ come from the germline V gene. The CDR3 is made up of 15 amino acids. DNA of the CDR3: TGCGCCAGCAGCCCCCAACCTGGGGCGGCGTACGAGCAGTACTTC. It yields the protein CASSPQPGAAYEQYF.

This clone was counted between two and nine times. The chain is built from TRBV28 and TRBJ1-6; TRBD1 is a possible D gene (5 bases). The CDR3 is 15 amino acids. CDR1 MDHEN and CDR2 SYDVKM come from the germline V gene. V lost 3 bases, J lost 10 bases, and 16 bases lay in between. CDR3 sequence: CASSLGGGFRSPLHF. The CDR3 DNA sequence: TGTGCCAGCAGTTTGGGGGGGGGTTTTCGCTCACCCCTCCACTTT. The whole variable domain, filled in from reference TRBV28 and TRBJ1-6, reads DVKVTQSSRYLVKRTGEKVFLECVQDMDHENMFWYRQDPGLGLRLIYFSYDVKMKEKGDIPEGYSVSREKKERFSLILESASTNQTSMYLCASSLGGGFRSPLHFGNGTRLTVT.

The chain recombines TRBV28 with TRBJ2-5; no firm D call. The germline gives CDR1 MDHEN, CDR2 SYDVKM. The CDR3 totals 13 residues. Trimming cost V 3 bases and J 4 bases, with 9 bases left between them. CDR3 bases: TGTGCCAGCAGTTTGGCGGCTCGAGAGACCCAGTACTTC. Encoded protein: CASSLAARETQYF.